Presented here are 4 T cell receptor beta chains from one specimen sequenced in a study of T-cell reconstitution after alpha-beta-depleted transplantation in children. Unique molecular identifiers were used to barcode this TCRbeta library. TCRdb re-called the PCR reads through MiXCR, storing one row per CDR3 protein. Of roughly 300,000 distinct CDR3 sequences in the sample, 11% were seen once. The sequencing here drew on peripheral blood, taken 180 days after TCRalphabeta/CD19-depleted stem cell transplant. The receptor source for this set is a male patient aged 2-10 years who had a stem cell transplant for chronic granulomatous disease, so the T cells may come from the graft donor.

This clonotype was seen many times. The genes are TRBV7-9 and TRBJ2-2; D could derive from TRBD1 or TRBD2 (6 bases each). This CDR3 has 16 amino acids. The germline V gene has CDR1 SEHNR and CDR2 FQNEAQ (reference sequence). The V gene lost 7 bases and the J gene lost 7 bases, with 22 bases spanning the gap. The CDR3 here is CASNSGDTGNIGELFF. CDR3 DNA: TGTGCCAGCAACTCGGGGGACACCGGAAATATCGGGGAGCTGTTTTTT. Drawing the rest from reference TRBV7-9 and TRBJ2-2, the complete variable domain is DTGVSQNPRHKITKRGQNVTFRCDPISEHNRLYWYRQTLGQGPEFLTYFQNEAQLEKSRLLSDRFSAERPKGSFSTLEIQRTEQGDSAMYLCASNSGDTGNIGELFFGEGSRLTVL.

This clonotype appeared a single time. A clone one base away is much larger, so this may be a read error. This sequence joins TRBV5-1 and TRBJ2-7, with TRBD2 matching 10 bases. The CDR3 loop spans 14 amino acids. Germline values: CDR1 SGHRS, CDR2 YFSETQ. Trimming cost V 7 bases and J 8 bases; bases outside gene matches: 12. This CDR3 reads CASEREGLSGKQYF. CDR3 sequence (DNA): TGCGCCAGCGAGCGGGAGGGCCTTTCTGGCAAGCAGTACTTC.

This clonotype was counted ten times or more. V gene TRBV19 combines with J gene TRBJ1-2; no definite D call. The CDR3 covers 15 residues. Germline values: CDR1 LNHDA, CDR2 SQIVND (reference sequence). The ends were cut back, 5 bases at V and 0 bases at J, with 13 bases in the middle. The CDR3 DNA follows: TGTGCCAGTAGTTGGAGACCAGGAGCTAACTATGGCTACACCTTC. This sequence encodes CASSWRPGANYGYTF.

The genes are TRBV30 and TRBJ1-5; D is possibly TRBD1 (5 bases). Trimming cost V 0 bases and J 3 bases, with 12 bases left between them. CDR3 size: 15 residues. Germline V gene data show CDR1 as GTSNPN and CDR2 as SVGIG (reference sequence). CDR3 region: CAWSVRGRVNQPQHF. The DNA of the CDR3 is TGTGCCTGGAGTGTACGGGGCAGGGTCAATCAGCCCCAGCATTTT.